The text below deals with one T cell receptor beta chain. What it binds is not known. The primer mix had 60 Vbeta and 13 Jbeta primers. Clones were sequenced by immunoSEQ multiplex PCR, and TCRdb holds only the in-frame ones, with some missing. The table lists under 200,000 clones, roughly 77% of them singletons. This entry is derived from a study of cytomegalovirus exposure and HLA in healthy donors. Per germline, CDR1 SGHRS and CDR2 YFSETQ. J was trimmed by 3 bases and V by 3 bases; bases with no gene match: 2. The CDR3 is 13 residues long. Findings of the study overall: TCR beta chain V- and J-gene trimming was linked, in a later analysis, to a missense variant in DCLRE1C. Diagnosis of cytomegalovirus status made by the classifier reportedly showed high specificity and sensitivity. Exclusion applied to some V segments, including TRBV6-2 and TRBV6-3, as they were indistinguishable. Presence/absence analysis assumed near-uniform sequencing depth across donors.

This TCR came from a woman aged 50 to 60 in good health and CMV-seropositive. The chain has TRBV5-1 and TRBJ1-1; 7 bases fit TRBD1. The sequenced sample was PBMCs. The CDR3: CASSWTGDTEAFF. In DNA, the CDR3 is TGCGCCAGCAGCTGGACAGGAGACACTGAAGCTTTCTTT.